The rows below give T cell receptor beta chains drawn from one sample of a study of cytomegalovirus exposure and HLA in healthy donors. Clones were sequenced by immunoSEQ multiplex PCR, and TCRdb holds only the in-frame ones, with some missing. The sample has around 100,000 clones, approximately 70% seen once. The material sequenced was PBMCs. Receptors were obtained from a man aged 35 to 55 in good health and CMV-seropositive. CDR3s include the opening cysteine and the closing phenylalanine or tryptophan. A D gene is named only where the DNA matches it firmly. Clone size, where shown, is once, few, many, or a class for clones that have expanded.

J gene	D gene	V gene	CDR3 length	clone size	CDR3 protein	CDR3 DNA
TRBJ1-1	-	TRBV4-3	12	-	CASSRGNTEAFF	TGCGCCAGCAGCCGAGGGAACACTGAAGCTTTCTTT
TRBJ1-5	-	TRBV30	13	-	CAWSRQDTQPQHF	TGTGCCTGGAGTCGCCAGGACACTCAGCCCCAGCATTTT
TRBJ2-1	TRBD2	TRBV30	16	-	CAGLNLGTSEKNEQFF	TGTGCCGGGCTCAACCTCGGGACTAGCGAGAAGAATGAGCAGTTCTTC
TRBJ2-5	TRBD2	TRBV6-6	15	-	CASTSLTSGRETQYF	TGTGCCAGCACCTCACTGACTAGCGGGAGGGAGACCCAGTACTTC
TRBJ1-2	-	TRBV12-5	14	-	CASGFIDRNYGYTF	TGTGCTAGTGGTTTTATCGACAGGAACTATGGCTACACCTTC
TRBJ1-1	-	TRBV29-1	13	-	CSVAQGSGTEAFF	TGCAGCGTGGCACAGGGATCCGGCACTGAAGCTTTCTTT
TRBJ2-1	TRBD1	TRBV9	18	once	CASSVASGTGASYNEQFF	TGTGCCAGCAGCGTAGCTTCCGGGACAGGAGCATCCTACAATGAGCAGTTCTTC
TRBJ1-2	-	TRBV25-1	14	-	CASSAGGRDYGYTF	TGTGCCAGCAGTGCTGGAGGGAGAGACTATGGCTACACCTTC
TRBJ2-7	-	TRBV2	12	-	CASSGSKYEQYF	TGTGCCAGCTCGGGGTCCAAATACGAGCAGTACTTC
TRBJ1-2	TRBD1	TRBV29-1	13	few	CSVDNRGDYGYTF	TGCAGCGTTGATAACAGGGGCGACTATGGCTACACCTTC
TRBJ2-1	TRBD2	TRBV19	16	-	CASSRSLAGAYNEQFF	TGTGCCAGTAGTCGCTCACTAGCGGGGGCCTACAATGAGCAGTTCTTC
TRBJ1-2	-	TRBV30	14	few	CAWYMGSTNYGYTF	TGTGCCTGGTATATGGGCAGCACTAACTATGGCTACACCTTC
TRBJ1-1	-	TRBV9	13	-	CASSAADLAEAFF	TGTGCCAGCAGCGCCGCCGACTTAGCTGAAGCTTTCTTT
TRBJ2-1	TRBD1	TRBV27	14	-	CATARRTGENEQFF	TGTGCCACCGCGAGGAGGACAGGGGAAAATGAGCAGTTCTTC
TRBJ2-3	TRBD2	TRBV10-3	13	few	CAISDTTSGTQYF	TGTGCCATCAGCGACACGACTAGCGGGACGCAGTATTTT
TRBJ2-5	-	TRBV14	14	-	CASSQDPPGETQYF	TGTGCCAGCAGCCAAGACCCCCCAGGGGAGACCCAGTACTTC
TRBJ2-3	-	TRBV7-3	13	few	CASSGNGLDTQYF	TGTGCCAGCAGCGGAAACGGACTAGATACGCAGTATTTT
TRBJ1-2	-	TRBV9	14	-	CASSVSGGRYGYTF	TGTGCCAGCAGCGTATCGGGGGGGAGATATGGCTACACCTTC
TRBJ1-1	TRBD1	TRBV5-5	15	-	CASSSDRVMNTEAFF	TGTGCCAGCAGCTCAGACAGGGTTATGAACACTGAAGCTTTCTTT
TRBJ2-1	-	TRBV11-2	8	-	CASREEVF	TGTGCCAGCAGGGAGGAGGTCTTC
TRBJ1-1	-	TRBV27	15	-	CASSLGTTPNTEAFF	TGTGCCAGCAGCCTTGGGACAACCCCGAACACTGAAGCTTTCTTT
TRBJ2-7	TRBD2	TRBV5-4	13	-	CASSGAGGHEQYF	TGTGCCAGCAGCGGGGCGGGGGGCCACGAGCAGTACTTC
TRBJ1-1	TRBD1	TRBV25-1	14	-	CASSEYGRGTEAFF	TGTGCCAGCAGTGAATACGGCAGGGGGACTGAAGCTTTCTTT
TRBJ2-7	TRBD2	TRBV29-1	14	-	CSVLKGGRGHEQYF	TGCAGCGTCCTAAAGGGCGGGAGGGGACACGAGCAGTACTTC
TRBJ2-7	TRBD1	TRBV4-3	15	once	CASSQGQGGTYEQYF	TGCGCCAGCAGCCAAGGACAGGGGGGAACCTACGAGCAGTACTTC
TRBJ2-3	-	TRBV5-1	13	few	CASSLGSTDTQYF	TGCGCCAGCAGCCTAGGAAGCACAGATACGCAGTATTTT
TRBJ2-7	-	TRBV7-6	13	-	CASSFEQGDEQYF	TGTGCCAGCAGCTTCGAACAGGGTGACGAGCAGTACTTC
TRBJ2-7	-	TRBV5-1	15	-	CASSLPLGGPDEQYF	TGCGCCAGCAGCTTACCTTTAGGGGGACCGGACGAGCAGTACTTC
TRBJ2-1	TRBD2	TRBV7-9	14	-	CASSLEREVNEQFF	TGTGCCAGCAGCTTAGAACGGGAGGTCAATGAGCAGTTCTTC
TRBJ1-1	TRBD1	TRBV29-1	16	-	CSVSQGGTGGVTEAFF	TGCAGCGTTTCTCAGGGGGGCACAGGGGGGGTTACTGAAGCTTTCTTT
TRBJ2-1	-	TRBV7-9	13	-	CASSSRVYNEQFF	TGTGCCAGCAGCTCACGGGTCTACAATGAGCAGTTCTTC
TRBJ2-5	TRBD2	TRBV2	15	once	CASRGTSGGLETQYF	TGTGCCAGCAGGGGGACTAGCGGGGGTTTAGAGACCCAGTACTTC
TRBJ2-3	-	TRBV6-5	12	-	CASSAGADTQYF	TGTGCCAGCAGTGCCGGGGCAGATACGCAGTATTTT
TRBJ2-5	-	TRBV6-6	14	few	CASSYPSGRETQYF	TGTGCCAGCAGTTATCCCTCCGGCAGGGAGACCCAGTACTTC
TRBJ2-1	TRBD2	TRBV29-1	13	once	CSLRLATYNEQFF	TGCAGCCTAAGACTAGCGACCTACAATGAGCAGTTCTTC
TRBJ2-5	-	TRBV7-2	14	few	CASSARQIQETQYF	TGTGCCAGCAGCGCGAGACAGATCCAAGAGACCCAGTACTTC
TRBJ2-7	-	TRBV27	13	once	CASSGSARYEQYF	TGTGCCAGCAGCGGGTCGGCACGTTACGAGCAGTACTTC
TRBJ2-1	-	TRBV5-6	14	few	CASSYESRGNEQFF	TGTGCCAGCAGCTATGAGTCTAGGGGCAATGAGCAGTTCTTC
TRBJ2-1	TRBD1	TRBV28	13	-	CASFDRGHDEQFF	TGTGCCAGCTTTGACAGGGGGCACGATGAGCAGTTCTTC
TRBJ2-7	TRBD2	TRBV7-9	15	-	CASSLPGLAQNEQYF	TGTGCCAGCAGCTTGCCGGGACTAGCGCAGAACGAGCAGTACTTC
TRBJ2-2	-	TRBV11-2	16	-	CASSWSAGEVSGELFF	TGTGCCAGCAGCTGGTCGGCAGGGGAAGTTTCCGGGGAGCTGTTTTTT
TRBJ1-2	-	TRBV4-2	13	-	CASSQGRPVGYTF	TGTGCCAGCAGCCAAGGGAGACCGGTCGGCTACACCTTC
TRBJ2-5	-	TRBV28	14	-	CASRPYRVQETQYF	TGTGCCAGCAGACCTTACAGGGTCCAAGAGACCCAGTACTTC
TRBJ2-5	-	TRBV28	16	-	CASSLPVYGSQETQYF	TGTGCCAGCAGTTTACCCGTATACGGGTCACAAGAGACCCAGTACTTC
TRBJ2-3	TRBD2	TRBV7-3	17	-	CASSLFNLAGGTDTQYF	TGTGCCAGCAGCTTATTTAACCTAGCGGGAGGCACAGATACGCAGTATTTT
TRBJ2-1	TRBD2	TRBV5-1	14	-	CASAFQGGPNEQFF	TGCGCCAGCGCGTTCCAGGGAGGGCCCAATGAGCAGTTCTTC
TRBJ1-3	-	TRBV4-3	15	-	CASSQDWPTGNTIYF	TGCGCCAGCAGCCAAGATTGGCCAACTGGAAACACCATATATTTT
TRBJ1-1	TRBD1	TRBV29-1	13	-	CSVAGGAGTEAFF	TGCAGCGTTGCAGGGGGCGCGGGCACTGAAGCTTTCTTT
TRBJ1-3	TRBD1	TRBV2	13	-	CASRDRSGNTIYF	TGTGCCAGCAGGGACAGGAGCGGAAACACCATATATTTT
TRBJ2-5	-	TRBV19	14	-	CASSIGEPGSVQYF	TGTGCCAGTAGTATAGGAGAGCCGGGTTCGGTCCAGTACTTC
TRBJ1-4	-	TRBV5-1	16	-	CASSLGQLGANEKLFF	TGCGCCAGCAGCCTTGGACAGCTAGGGGCGAATGAAAAACTGTTTTTT
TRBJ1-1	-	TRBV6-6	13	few	CASSQTGNTEAFF	TGTGCCAGCAGCCAAACAGGGAACACTGAAGCTTTCTTT
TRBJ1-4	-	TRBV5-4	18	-	CASSLAAAPGATNEKLFF	TGTGCCAGCAGCTTGGCGGCAGCTCCAGGGGCAACTAATGAAAAACTGTTTTTT
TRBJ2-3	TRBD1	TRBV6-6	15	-	CASSYSGQNADTQYF	TGTGCCAGCAGTTACTCGGGACAGAATGCAGATACGCAGTATTTT
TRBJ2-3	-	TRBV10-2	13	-	CASGGTLGDTQYF	TGCGCCAGCGGCGGGACCCTCGGGGATACGCAGTATTTT
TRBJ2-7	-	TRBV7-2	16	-	CASSPWERQSSYEQYF	TGTGCCAGCAGCCCCTGGGAGAGGCAGAGCTCCTACGAGCAGTACTTC
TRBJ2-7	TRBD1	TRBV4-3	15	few	CASSQDRQGAYEQYF	TGCGCCAGCAGCCAAGATCGACAGGGTGCCTACGAGCAGTACTTC
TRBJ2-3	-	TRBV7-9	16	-	CASSPRTGRSTDTQYF	TGTGCCAGCAGCCCGCGCACTGGGAGAAGCACAGATACGCAGTATTTT
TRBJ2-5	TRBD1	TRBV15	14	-	CASSRTGGRETQYF	TGTGCCAGCTCCCGGACAGGGGGCAGAGAGACCCAGTACTTC